Here is one TCR beta chain with its context. These data come from a study of blood T cell repertoires in COVID-19. Study background: PBMCs, B-cell-depleted T cells, or T cells were the source of the cDNA or gDNA that made up the material.

The length of the CDR3 is 13 residues. V trimming: 5 bases; J trimming: 4 bases; junction bases outside the gene matches: 4. Germline loops: CDR1 GTSNPN, CDR2 SVGIG (reference sequence). Original handling: Amplifying reference gene primers gave estimates of nucleated cell counts. Data came from immunoSEQ multiplex PCR; TCRdb stores just in-frame clones and leaves some out. The V and J calls and clone size were taken over from that table, and D and trimming were inferred from the DNA. The repertoire consists of around 50,000 clones, with approximately 87% occurring once and the leading ten covering under 6.5%.

The receptor was derived from a woman aged 60-75 years with COVID-19, enrolled during active disease. The chain is built from TRBV30 and TRBJ2-7; 11 bases map to TRBD1. Sequencing was performed on peripheral blood. The CDR3 loop is CAWAGQGAYEQYF. The DNA of the CDR3 is TGTGCCTGGGCCGGACAGGGGGCGTACGAGCAGTACTTC.